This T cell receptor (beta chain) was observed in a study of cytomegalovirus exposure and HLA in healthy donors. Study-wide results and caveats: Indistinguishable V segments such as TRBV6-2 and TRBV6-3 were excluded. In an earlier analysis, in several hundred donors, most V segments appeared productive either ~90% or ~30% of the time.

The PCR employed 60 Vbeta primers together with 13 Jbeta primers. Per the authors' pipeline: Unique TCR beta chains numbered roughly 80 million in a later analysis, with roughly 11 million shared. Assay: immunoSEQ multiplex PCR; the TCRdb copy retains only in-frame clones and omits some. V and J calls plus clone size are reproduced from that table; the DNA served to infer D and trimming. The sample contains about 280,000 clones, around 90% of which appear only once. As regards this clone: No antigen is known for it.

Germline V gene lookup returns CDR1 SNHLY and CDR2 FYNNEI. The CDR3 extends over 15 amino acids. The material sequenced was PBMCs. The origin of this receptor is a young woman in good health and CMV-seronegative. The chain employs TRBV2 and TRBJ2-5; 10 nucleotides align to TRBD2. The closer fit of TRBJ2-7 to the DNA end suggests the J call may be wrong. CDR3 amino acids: CASIFLSSGGYEQYF. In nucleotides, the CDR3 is TGTGCCAGCATATTTCTATCTAGCGGGGGCTACGAGCAGTACTTC.